The source of this T cell receptor beta chain is a study of Graves' ophthalmopathy and Graves' hyperthyroidism. This clonotype appeared many times. As yet, its antigen is unknown. Notes on the study in general: Most thyroid clonotypes expanded beyond 0.001 frequency were also found in blood. Between ophthalmopathy and stable hyperthyroidism, a 13-signature model drew a separation with 87.88% sensitivity and about 80% specificity. The study's model predicted ophthalmopathy progression at 70% to 71% sensitivity and around 75% specificity.

Lactation, pregnancy, uncontrolled infections and other autoimmune diseases were all grounds for excluding patients. As the template, RNA transcripts were used to amplify TCR beta CDR3 regions. HTBI primers were used in a first-round RT-PCR, which preceded a second-round multiplex PCR. Each CDR3 protein gets one entry after TCRdb re-called the multiplex PCR reads with MiXCR. In the table there are more than 300,000 distinct CDR3 sequences, roughly 15% of which are singletons. V was cut by 3 bases and J by 4 bases, with 15 bases left in between. CDR3 length: 15 residues. The germline gives CDR1 LNHDA, CDR2 SQIVND (reference sequence).

The rearrangement links TRBV19 to TRBJ1-1, with D maybe TRBD1 (5 bases). This receptor was identified in a woman between 18 and 30 years old with stable Graves' hyperthyroidism. Sequenced sample: peripheral blood. The CDR3 is CASSMLPGQGTEAFF. The CDR3 DNA is TGTGCCAGTAGTATGCTTCCAGGGCAGGGCACTGAAGCTTTCTTT.